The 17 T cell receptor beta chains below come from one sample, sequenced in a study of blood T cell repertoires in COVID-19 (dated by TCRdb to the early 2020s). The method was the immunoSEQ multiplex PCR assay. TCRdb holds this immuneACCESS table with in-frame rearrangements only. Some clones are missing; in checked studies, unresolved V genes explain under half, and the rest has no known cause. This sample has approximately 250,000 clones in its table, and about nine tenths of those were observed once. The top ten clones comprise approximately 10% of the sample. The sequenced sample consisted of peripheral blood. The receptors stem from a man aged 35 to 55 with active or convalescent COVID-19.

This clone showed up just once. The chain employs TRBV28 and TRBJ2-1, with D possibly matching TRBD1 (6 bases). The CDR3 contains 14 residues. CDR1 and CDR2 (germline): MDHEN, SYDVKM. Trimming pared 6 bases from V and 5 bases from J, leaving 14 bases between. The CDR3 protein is CASRGAERHNEQFF. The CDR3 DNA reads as TGTGCCAGCAGGGGGGCAGAAAGGCACAATGAGCAGTTCTTC.

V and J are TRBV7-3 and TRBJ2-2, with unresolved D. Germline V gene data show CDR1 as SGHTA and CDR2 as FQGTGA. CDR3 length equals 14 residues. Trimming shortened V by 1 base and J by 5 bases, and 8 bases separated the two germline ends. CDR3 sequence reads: CASSLISVTGELFF. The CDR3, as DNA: TGTGCCAGCAGCTTAATATCCGTGACCGGGGAGCTGTTTTTT. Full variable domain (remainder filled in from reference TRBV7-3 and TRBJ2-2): GAGVSQTPSNKVTEKGKYVELRCDPISGHTALYWYRQSLGQGPEFLIYFQGTGAADDSGLPNDRFFAVRPEGSVSTLKIQRTERGDSAVYLCASSLISVTGELFFGEGSRLTVL.

The CDR3 DNA reads TGTGCCAGCAGTTACTCCCGGACAGGGACTCAGCCCCAGCATTTT. It translates to CASSYSRTGTQPQHF. The rearrangement joins TRBV6-5 to TRBJ1-5, with 8 bases fitting TRBD1. CDR1 and CDR2 from the germline V gene are MNHEY and SVGAGI. The CDR3 loop spans 15 amino acids. The ends lost 0 bases at V and 6 bases at J; junction bases unmatched: 4.

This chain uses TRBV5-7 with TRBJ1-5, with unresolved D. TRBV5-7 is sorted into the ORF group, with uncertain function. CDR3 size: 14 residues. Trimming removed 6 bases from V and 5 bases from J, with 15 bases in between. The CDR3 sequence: CASNPGPADQPQHF. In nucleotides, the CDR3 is TGTGCCAGCAACCCGGGTCCTGCCGATCAGCCCCAGCATTTT.

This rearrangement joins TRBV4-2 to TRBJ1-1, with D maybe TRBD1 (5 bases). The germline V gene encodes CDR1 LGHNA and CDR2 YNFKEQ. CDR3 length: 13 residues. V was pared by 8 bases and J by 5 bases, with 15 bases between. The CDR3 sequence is CASWGEGRTEAFF. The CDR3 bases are TGTGCCAGCTGGGGGGAGGGAAGGACTGAAGCTTTCTTT.

The CDR3: CASSQGQGSNTGELFF. DNA for the CDR3: TGTGCCAGCAGCCAAGGACAGGGGTCTAACACCGGGGAGCTGTTTTTT. The V call is TRBV3-1 (or the pseudogene TRBV3-2), the J call TRBJ2-2, with TRBD1 matching 8 bases. CDR3 length equals 16 residues. Germline CDR1 reads LGHDT; CDR2 reads YNNKEL (reference sequence). V trimming: 1 base; J trimming: 2 bases; junction bases outside the gene matches: 3.

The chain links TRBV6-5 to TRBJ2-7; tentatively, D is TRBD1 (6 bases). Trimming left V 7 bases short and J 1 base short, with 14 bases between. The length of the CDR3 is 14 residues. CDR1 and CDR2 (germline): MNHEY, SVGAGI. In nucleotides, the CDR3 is TGTGCCAGCAACATACAGGGTACGTCCTACGAGCAGTACTTC. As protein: CASNIQGTSYEQYF.

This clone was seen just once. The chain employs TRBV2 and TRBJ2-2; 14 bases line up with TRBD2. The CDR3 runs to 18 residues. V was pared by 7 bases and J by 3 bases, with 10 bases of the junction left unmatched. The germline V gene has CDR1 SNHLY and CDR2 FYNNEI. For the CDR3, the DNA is TGTGCCAGCACTGTAGGACTAGCGGGGGGACACTACACCGGGGAGCTGTTTTTT. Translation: CASTVGLAGGHYTGELFF. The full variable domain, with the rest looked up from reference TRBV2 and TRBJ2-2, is EPEVTQTPSHQVTQMGQEVILRCVPISNHLYFYWYRQILGQKVEFLVSFYNNEISEKSEIFDDQFSVERPDGSNFTLKIRSTKLEDSAMYFCASTVGLAGGHYTGELFFGEGSRLTVL.

The CDR3 is CASSRQRQGANEQFF. The CDR3, as DNA: TGTGCCAGCTCACGACAACGACAGGGGGCGAATGAGCAGTTCTTC. The V gene is TRBV18, the J gene TRBJ2-1; TRBD1 matches at 10 bases. Germline CDR1 reads KGHSH; CDR2 reads LQKENI. The CDR3 has 15 residues. V gave up 4 bases and J gave up 7 bases; unmatched junction bases: 7.

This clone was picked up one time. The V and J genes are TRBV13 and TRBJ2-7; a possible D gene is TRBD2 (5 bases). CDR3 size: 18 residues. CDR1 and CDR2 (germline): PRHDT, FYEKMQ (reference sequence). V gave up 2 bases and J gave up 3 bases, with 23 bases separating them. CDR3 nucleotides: TGTGCCAGCAGCTTAAATAAACGAATTCGGCGGGCAAACTACGAGCAGTACTTC. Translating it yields CASSLNKRIRRANYEQYF.

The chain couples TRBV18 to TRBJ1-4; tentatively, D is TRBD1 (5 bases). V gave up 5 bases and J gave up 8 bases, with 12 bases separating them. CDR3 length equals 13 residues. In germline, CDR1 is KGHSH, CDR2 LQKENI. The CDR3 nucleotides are TGTGCCAGCTCATTGCAGGAGGGGGAAAAACTGTTTTTT. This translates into CASSLQEGEKLFF.

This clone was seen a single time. The chain's CDR3 is CASSFRTSGNTGELFF. The DNA of the CDR3 is TGTGCCAGCAGTTTTCGGACTAGCGGCAACACCGGGGAGCTGTTTTTT. This chain links TRBV6-5 with TRBJ2-2; 10 positions match TRBD2. The ends lost 4 bases at V and 2 bases at J; junction bases unmatched: 4. The CDR3 totals 16 residues. Per the germline V gene, CDR1 is MNHEY and CDR2 is SVGAGI.

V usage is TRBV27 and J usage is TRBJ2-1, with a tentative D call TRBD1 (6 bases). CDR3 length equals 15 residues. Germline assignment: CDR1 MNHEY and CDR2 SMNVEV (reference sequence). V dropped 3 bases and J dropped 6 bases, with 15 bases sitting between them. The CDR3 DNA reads TGTGCCAGCAGTTTGGGGGACATCTCGCTCAATGAGCAGTTCTTC. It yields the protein CASSLGDISLNEQFF.

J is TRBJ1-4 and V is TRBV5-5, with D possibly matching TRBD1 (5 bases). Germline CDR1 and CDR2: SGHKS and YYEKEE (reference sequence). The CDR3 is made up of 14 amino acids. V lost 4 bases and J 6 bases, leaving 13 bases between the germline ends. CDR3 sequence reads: CASSITGGDEKLFF. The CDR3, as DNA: TGTGCCAGCAGCATTACAGGAGGGGATGAAAAACTGTTTTTT.

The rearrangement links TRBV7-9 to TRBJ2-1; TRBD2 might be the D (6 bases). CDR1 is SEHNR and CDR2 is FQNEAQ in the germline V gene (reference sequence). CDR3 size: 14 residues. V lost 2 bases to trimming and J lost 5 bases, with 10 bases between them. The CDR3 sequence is CASSLRIADNEQFF. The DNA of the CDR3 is TGTGCCAGCAGCTTACGTATAGCGGACAATGAGCAGTTCTTC.

The CDR3 sequence is CASSLGGWADTQYF. The DNA for the CDR3 is TGTGCCAGCAGTCTCGGAGGGTGGGCAGATACGCAGTATTTT. The chain couples TRBV6-4 to TRBJ2-3, with D maybe TRBD2 (6 bases). CDR1 MRHNA and CDR2 SNTAGT come from the germline V gene. CDR3 length equals 14 residues. V was clipped by 5 bases and J by 4 bases, with 13 bases between them.

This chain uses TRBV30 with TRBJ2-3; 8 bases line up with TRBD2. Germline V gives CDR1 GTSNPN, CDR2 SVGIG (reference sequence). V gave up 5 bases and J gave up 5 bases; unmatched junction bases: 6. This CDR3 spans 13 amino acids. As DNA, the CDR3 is TGTGCCTGGGCCGGGAGGGATAGAGATACGCAGTATTTT. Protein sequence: CAWAGRDRDTQYF.